This T cell receptor beta chain derives from a study of control samples from healthy donors and cancer patients. The CDR3 has 15 residues. V lost 0 bases and J lost 2, with 8 bases in between. Germline V gene sequence: CDR1 LGHNA, CDR2 YNFKEQ. TCRdb keeps only in-frame clones here, not all; method: immunoSEQ multiplex PCR. The sample lists 90,000 to 130,000 clones; 82% were seen once. This clone was counted only a few times. The sample taken for sequencing was blood. The V call is TRBV4-2, the J call TRBJ1-5, with TRBD1 as a possible D gene (5 bases). The clonotype comes from a man aged 18 to 30 in good health. CDR3 sequence reads: CASSQDSGGNQPQHF. CDR3 sequence (DNA): TGTGCCAGCAGCCAAGATTCGGGGGGCAATCAGCCCCAGCATTTT.